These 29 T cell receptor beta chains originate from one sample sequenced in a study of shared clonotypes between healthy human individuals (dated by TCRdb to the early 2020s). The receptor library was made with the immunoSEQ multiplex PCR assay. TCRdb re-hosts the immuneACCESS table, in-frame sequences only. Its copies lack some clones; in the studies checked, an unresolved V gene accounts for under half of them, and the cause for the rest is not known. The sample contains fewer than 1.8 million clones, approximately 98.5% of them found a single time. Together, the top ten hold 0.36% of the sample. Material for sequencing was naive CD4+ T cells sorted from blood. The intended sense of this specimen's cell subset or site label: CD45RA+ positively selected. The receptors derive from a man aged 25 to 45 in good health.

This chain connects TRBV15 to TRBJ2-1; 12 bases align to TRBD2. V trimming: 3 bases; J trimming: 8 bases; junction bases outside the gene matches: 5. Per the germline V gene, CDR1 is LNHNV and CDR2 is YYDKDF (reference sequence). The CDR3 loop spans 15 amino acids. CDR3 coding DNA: TGTGCCACCAGCAGCAGACTAGCGGGAGTATATGAGCAGTTCTTC. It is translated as CATSSRLAGVYEQFF.

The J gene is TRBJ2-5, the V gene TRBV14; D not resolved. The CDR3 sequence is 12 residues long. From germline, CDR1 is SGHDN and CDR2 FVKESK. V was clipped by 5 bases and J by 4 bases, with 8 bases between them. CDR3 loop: CASSASTETQYF. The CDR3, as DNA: TGTGCCAGCAGCGCGTCCACAGAGACCCAGTACTTC.

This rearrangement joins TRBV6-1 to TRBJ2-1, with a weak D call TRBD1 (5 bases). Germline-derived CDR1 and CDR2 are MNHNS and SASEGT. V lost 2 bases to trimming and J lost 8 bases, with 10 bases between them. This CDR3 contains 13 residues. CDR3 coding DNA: TGTGCCAGCAGTGAATATCAGGGATATGAGCAGTTCTTC. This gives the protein CASSEYQGYEQFF.

The CDR3 nucleotides are TGTGCCAGCAGTTTCAGAGGGGGCATTCAGTACTTC. Amino acid sequence: CASSFRGGIQYF. J is TRBJ2-4 and V is TRBV27; D perhaps matches TRBD1 (6 bases). Germline V gene lookup returns CDR1 MNHEY and CDR2 SMNVEV (reference sequence). V lost 3 bases and J 9 bases, leaving 9 bases between the germline ends. This CDR3 has 12 amino acids.

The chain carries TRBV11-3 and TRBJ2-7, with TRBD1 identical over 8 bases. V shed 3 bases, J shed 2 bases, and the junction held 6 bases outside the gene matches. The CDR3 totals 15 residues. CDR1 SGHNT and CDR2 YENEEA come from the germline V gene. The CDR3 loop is CASSLRGTGPYEQYF. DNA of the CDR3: TGTGCCAGCAGCTTGAGAGGGACAGGCCCCTACGAGCAGTACTTC.

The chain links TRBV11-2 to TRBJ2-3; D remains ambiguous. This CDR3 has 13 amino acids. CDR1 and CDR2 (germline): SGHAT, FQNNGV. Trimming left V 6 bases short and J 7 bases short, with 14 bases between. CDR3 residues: CASSPSDGYTQYF. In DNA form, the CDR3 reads TGTGCCAGCAGTCCATCCGACGGTTATACGCAGTATTTT.

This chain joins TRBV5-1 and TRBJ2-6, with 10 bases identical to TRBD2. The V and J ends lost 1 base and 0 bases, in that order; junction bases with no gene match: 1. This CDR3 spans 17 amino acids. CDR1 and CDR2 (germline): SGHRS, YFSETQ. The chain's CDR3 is CASSLLAGASGANVLTF. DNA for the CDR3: TGCGCCAGCAGCTTGCTAGCGGGAGCCTCTGGGGCCAACGTCCTGACTTTC.

This CDR3 is CASSPGGPGSQYF. In DNA form, the CDR3 reads TGTGCCAGCAGCCCCGGAGGGCCAGGTAGCCAGTACTTC. The gene calls are TRBV7-7 and TRBJ2-5; a weak D match, TRBD2 (6 bases). The CDR3 runs to 13 residues. Trimming took 5 bases from V and 10 from J, leaving 17 bases between them. Germline V gives CDR1 SSHAT, CDR2 FNYEAQ (reference sequence).

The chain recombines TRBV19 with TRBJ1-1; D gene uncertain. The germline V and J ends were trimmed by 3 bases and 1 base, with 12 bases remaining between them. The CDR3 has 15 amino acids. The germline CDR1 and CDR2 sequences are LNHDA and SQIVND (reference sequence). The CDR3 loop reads CASSISAVGNTEAFF. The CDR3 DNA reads TGTGCCAGTAGTATCAGTGCGGTCGGGAACACTGAAGCTTTCTTT.

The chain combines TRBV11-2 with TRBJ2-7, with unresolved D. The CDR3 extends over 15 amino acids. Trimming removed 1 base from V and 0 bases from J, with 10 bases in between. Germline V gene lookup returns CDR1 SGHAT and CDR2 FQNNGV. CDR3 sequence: CASSLGLISSYEQYF. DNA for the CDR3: TGTGCCAGCAGCTTAGGCCTGATAAGCTCCTACGAGCAGTACTTC.

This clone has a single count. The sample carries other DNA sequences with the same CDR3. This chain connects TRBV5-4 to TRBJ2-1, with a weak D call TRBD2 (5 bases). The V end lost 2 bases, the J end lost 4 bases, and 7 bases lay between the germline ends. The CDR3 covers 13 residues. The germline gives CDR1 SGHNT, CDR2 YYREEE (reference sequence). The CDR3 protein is CASSFPGYNEQFF. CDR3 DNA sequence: TGTGCCAGCAGCTTTCCGGGGTACAATGAGCAGTTCTTC.

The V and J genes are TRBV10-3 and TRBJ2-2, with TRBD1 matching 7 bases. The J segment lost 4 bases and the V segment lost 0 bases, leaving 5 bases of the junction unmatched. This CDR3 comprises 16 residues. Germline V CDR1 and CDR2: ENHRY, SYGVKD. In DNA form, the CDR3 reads TGTGCCATCAGTGAGTCGGGACAGTCGAGCACCGGGGAGCTGTTTTTT. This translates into CAISESGQSSTGELFF.

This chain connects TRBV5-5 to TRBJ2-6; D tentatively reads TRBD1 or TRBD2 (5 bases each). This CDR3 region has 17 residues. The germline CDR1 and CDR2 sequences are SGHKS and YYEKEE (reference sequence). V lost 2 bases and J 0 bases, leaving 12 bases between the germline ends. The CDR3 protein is CASSFWGFSSGANVLTF. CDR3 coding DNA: TGTGCCAGCAGCTTCTGGGGGTTCTCCTCTGGGGCCAACGTCCTGACTTTC.

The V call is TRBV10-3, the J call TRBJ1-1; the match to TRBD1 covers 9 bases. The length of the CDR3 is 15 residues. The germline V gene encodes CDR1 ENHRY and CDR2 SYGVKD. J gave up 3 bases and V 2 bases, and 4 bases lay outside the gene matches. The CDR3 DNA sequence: TGTGCCATCAGTGAGATGGGACAGGGATACACTGAAGCTTTCTTT. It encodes CAISEMGQGYTEAFF.

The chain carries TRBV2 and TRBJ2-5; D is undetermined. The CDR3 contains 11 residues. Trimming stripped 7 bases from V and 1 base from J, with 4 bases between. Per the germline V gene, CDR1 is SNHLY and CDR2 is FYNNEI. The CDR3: CASTPQETQYF. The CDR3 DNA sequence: TGTGCCAGCACTCCCCAAGAGACCCAGTACTTC.

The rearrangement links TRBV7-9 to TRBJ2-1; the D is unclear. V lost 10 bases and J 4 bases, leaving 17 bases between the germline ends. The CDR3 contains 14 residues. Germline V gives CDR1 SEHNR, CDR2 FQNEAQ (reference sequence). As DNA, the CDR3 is TGTGCCAACGGAGAGGACCCCCTTTACAATGAGCAGTTCTTC. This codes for CANGEDPLYNEQFF.

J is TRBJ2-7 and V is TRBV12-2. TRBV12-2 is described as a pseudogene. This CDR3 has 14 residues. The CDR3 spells CASRLEWLTYEQYF. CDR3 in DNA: TGTGCAAGTCGCTTAGAGTGGTTGACCTACGAGCAGTACTTC.

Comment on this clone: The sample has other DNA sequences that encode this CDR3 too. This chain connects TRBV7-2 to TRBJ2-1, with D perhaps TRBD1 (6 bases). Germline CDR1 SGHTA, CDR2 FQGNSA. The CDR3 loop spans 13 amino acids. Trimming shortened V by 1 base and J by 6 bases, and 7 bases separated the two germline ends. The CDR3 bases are TGTGCCAGCAGCTTAGTCAGGGGCAATGAGCAGTTCTTC. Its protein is CASSLVRGNEQFF.

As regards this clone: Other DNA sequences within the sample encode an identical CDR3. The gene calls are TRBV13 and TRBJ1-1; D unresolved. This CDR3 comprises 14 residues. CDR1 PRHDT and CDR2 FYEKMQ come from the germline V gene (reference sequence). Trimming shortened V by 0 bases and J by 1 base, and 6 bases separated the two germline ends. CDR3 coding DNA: TGTGCCAGCAGCTTAGGCCGGCGGAACACTGAAGCTTTCTTT. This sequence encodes CASSLGRRNTEAFF.

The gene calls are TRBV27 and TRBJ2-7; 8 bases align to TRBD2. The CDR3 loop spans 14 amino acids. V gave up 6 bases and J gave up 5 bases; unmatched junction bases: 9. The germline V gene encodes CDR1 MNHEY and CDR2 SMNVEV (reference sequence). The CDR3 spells CASRYSGLGNEQYF. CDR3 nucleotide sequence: TGTGCCAGCAGATACTCGGGACTAGGAAACGAGCAGTACTTC.

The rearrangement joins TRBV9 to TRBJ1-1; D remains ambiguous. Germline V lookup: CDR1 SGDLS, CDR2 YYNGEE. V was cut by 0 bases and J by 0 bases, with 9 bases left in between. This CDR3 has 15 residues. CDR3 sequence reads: CASSVAPRLNTEAFF. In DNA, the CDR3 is TGTGCCAGCAGCGTAGCTCCGAGACTGAACACTGAAGCTTTCTTT.

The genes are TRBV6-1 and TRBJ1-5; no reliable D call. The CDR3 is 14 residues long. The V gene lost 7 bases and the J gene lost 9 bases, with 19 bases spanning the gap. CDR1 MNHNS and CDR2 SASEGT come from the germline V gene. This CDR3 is CASTSVSRPGPQHF. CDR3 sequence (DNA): TGTGCCAGCACCTCGGTCTCCAGACCAGGGCCCCAGCATTTT.

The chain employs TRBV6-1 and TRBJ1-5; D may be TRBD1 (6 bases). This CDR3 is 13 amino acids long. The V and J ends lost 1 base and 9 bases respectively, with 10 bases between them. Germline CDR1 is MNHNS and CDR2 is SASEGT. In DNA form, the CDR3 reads TGTGCCAGCAGTGAAGGGGGGGCAATGCCCCAGCATTTT. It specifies CASSEGGAMPQHF.

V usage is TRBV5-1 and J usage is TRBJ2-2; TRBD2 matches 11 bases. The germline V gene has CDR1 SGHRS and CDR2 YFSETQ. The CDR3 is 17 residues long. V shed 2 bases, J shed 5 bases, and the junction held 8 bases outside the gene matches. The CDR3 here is CASSFGWGLAVTGELFF. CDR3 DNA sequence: TGCGCCAGCAGCTTTGGCTGGGGACTAGCGGTTACCGGGGAGCTGTTTTTT.

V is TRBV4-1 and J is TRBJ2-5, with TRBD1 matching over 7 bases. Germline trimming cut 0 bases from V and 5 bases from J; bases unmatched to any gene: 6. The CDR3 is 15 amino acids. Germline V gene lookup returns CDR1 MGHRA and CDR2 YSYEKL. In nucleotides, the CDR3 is TGCGCCAGCAGCCAAGAGGATTACAGGGGTGAGACCCAGTACTTC. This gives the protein CASSQEDYRGETQYF.

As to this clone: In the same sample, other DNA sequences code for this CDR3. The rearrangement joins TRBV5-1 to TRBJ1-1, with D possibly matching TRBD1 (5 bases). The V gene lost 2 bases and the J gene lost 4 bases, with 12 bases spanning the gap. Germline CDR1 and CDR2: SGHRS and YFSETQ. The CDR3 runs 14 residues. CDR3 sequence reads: CASSLGGRGTEAFF. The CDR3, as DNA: TGCGCCAGCAGCTTAGGAGGGAGGGGCACTGAAGCTTTCTTT.

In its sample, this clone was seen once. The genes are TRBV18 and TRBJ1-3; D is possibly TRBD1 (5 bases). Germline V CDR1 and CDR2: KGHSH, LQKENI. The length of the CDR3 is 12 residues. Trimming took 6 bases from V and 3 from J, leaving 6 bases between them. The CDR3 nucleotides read TGTGCCAGCTCGCAGGGTGGAAACACCATATATTTT. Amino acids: CASSQGGNTIYF.

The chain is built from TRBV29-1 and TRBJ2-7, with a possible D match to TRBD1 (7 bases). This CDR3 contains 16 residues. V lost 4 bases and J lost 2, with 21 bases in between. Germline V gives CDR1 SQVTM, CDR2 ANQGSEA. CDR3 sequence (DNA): TGCAGCGTTGGCGTTAGGGGGGACAGCCTTGCCTACGAGCAGTACTTC. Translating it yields CSVGVRGDSLAYEQYF.

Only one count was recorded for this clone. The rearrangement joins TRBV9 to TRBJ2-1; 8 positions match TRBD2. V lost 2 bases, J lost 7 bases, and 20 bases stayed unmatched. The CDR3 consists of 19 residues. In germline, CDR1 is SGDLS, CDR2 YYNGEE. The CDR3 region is CASSVQRAGDRGSKNEQFF. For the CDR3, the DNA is TGTGCCAGCAGCGTGCAACGAGCGGGAGATCGGGGATCCAAAAATGAGCAGTTCTTC.